Sequencing of this T cell receptor beta chain was carried out in a study of CD8+CD57+ T cells in acquired aplastic anemia. Findings and limits, study-wide: Controls did not differ significantly from patients in CD8+ Simpson's diversity. Researchers report that 25 to 35 CD8+ CDR3 sequences appeared in both patients and controls.

The germline gives CDR1 SNHLY, CDR2 FYNNEI. This CDR3 is 15 amino acids long. The V gene lost 4 bases and the J gene lost 0 bases, with 9 bases spanning the gap. Profiles of TCR beta VDJ and CDR3 were generated from a genomic DNA template. TCRdb re-derived calls from the reads in MiXCR, one entry per CDR3 protein. The sample records 110,000 or so distinct CDR3 sequences, around 49% being singletons. In regard to this clonotype: The target antigen is unknown.

The V and J genes are TRBV2 and TRBJ2-2; D uncertain. Sequencing was carried out using sorted CD4+, CD8+, or CD8+CD57+ T cells (not recorded which) from PBMCs. The TCR originated in a human donor in good health, serving as a control. The CDR3 coding sequence is TGTGCCAGCAGTGGCAAGACAACGAACACCGGGGAGCTGTTTTTT. Protein sequence: CASSGKTTNTGELFF.